Each of the 18 T cell receptor beta chains below was sequenced from the same sample in a study of technical replicates of blood from a few donors. TCRdb's table, derived via immunoSEQ multiplex PCR, lists solely in-frame clones and lacks some. The sample yields fewer than 100,000 clones, 97% seen once. The source material was T cells isolated from PBMCs. The receptor source for this set is a human donor in good health.

V usage is TRBV29-1 and J usage is TRBJ1-4, with D tentatively TRBD1 (5 bases). This CDR3 region has 14 residues. The germline CDR1 and CDR2 sequences are SQVTM and ANQGSEA. The V end was cut by 4 bases, the J end by 0 bases, with 9 bases between. The DNA of the CDR3 is TGCAGCGTTGGGACACTTGCAACTAATGAAAAACTGTTTTTT. Translating gives CSVGTLATNEKLFF.

The gene calls are TRBV23-1 and TRBJ1-2, with 7 bases matching TRBD1. TRBV23-1 is labeled an ORF, and its function is uncertain. Losses at the gene ends were 3 bases for V and 4 bases for J; bases not matched to a gene: 8. This CDR3 has 15 residues. The CDR3 DNA follows: TGCGCCAGCAGTCAGTCAGGGGGGTTAAGCTATGGCTACACCTTC. Translating it yields CASSQSGGLSYGYTF.

The chain joins TRBV28 to TRBJ2-1; the match to TRBD2 covers 8 bases. CDR3 size: 15 residues. The V segment lost 2 bases and the J segment 1 base; nucleotides outside the gene matches: 1. CDR1 and CDR2 from the germline V gene are MDHEN and SYDVKM. The CDR3 loop reads CASSLLAGSYNEQFF. CDR3 nucleotides: TGTGCCAGCAGTTTACTAGCGGGTTCCTACAATGAGCAGTTCTTC.

This sequence joins TRBV19 and TRBJ2-1, with 10 bases identical to TRBD1. The CDR3 totals 14 residues. CDR1 is LNHDA and CDR2 is SQIVND in the germline V gene (reference sequence). The trim removed 6 bases at V and 13 bases at J, leaving 12 bases unmatched. The CDR3 spells CASSGGTGVLFQFF. The CDR3 DNA reads TGTGCCAGTAGCGGCGGGACAGGGGTTTTATTTCAGTTCTTC.

The gene calls are TRBV7-8 and TRBJ1-2; 7 bases are shared with TRBD1. The length of the CDR3 is 13 residues. Per the germline V gene, CDR1 is SGHVS and CDR2 is FQNEAQ. Losses at the gene ends were 5 bases for V and 2 bases for J; bases not matched to a gene: 2. CDR3 DNA: TGTGCCAGCAGCCCACAGGGGAACTATGGCTACACCTTC. It is translated as CASSPQGNYGYTF.

This chain links TRBV6-1 with TRBJ2-1, with D tentatively TRBD2 (6 bases). In germline, CDR1 is MNHNS, CDR2 SASEGT. Trimming stripped 3 bases from V and 6 bases from J, with 9 bases between. The CDR3 loop spans 13 amino acids. CDR3 region: CASSDRDFNEQFF. For the CDR3, the DNA is TGTGCCAGCAGTGACCGGGACTTCAATGAGCAGTTCTTC.

The CDR3 sequence is CASRKLAGQYEQYF. Here the CDR3 DNA reads TGTGCCAGCAGGAAACTAGCGGGACAATACGAGCAGTACTTC. J is TRBJ2-7 and V is TRBV28; 10 bases map to TRBD2. Germline V CDR1 and CDR2: MDHEN, SYDVKM. The V segment lost 6 bases and the J segment 4 bases; nucleotides outside the gene matches: 6. CDR3 size: 14 residues.

J is TRBJ2-1 and V is TRBV10-3, with a possible D match to TRBD1 (6 bases). Between the trimmed V and J ends, which lost 5 bases and 0 bases, there was a span of 8 bases. The CDR3 has 14 amino acids. Germline V gene data show CDR1 as ENHRY and CDR2 as SYGVKD. The CDR3, as DNA: TGTGCCATCAGTACAGGGAGCTCCTACAATGAGCAGTTCTTC. It encodes CAISTGSSYNEQFF.

This clone was picked up one time. This CDR3 reads CASKQGANYGYTF. The CDR3 nucleotides read TGTGCCAGCAAACAGGGGGCGAACTATGGCTACACCTTC. V is TRBV28 and J is TRBJ1-2, with 9 bases fitting TRBD1. This CDR3 comprises 13 residues. The V segment lost 7 bases and the J segment 2 bases; nucleotides outside the gene matches: 2. Germline CDR1 is MDHEN and CDR2 is SYDVKM.

The V and J genes are TRBV15 and TRBJ1-1; TRBD1 matches 9 bases. This CDR3 is 13 amino acids long. Germline V gives CDR1 LNHNV, CDR2 YYDKDF (reference sequence). The trim removed 9 bases at V and 11 bases at J, leaving 13 bases unmatched. This CDR3 reads CATQYPGQGAAFF. The DNA for the CDR3 is TGTGCCACTCAATACCCGGGACAGGGAGCGGCTTTCTTT.

The genes are TRBV9 and TRBJ2-1; no definite D call. Germline V gives CDR1 SGDLS, CDR2 YYNGEE. The CDR3 has 13 residues. V shed 0 bases and J shed 8 bases, with 9 bases lying between them. DNA for the CDR3: TGTGCCAGCAGCGTAGTTACCAGCGATGAGCAGTTCTTC. Translation gives CASSVVTSDEQFF.

The chain has TRBV19 and TRBJ2-1; tentative D call: TRBD1 (7 bases). V was cut by 6 bases and J by 6 bases, with 27 bases left in between. Germline assignment: CDR1 LNHDA and CDR2 SQIVND (reference sequence). The CDR3 consists of 18 residues. The CDR3 here is CASRTWTGRIEAGNEQFF. DNA of the CDR3: TGTGCCAGTAGGACGTGGACAGGTAGAATCGAAGCGGGCAATGAGCAGTTCTTC. Filled out from reference TRBV19 and TRBJ2-1, the complete variable domain reads DGGITQSPKYLFRKEGQNVTLSCEQNLNHDAMYWYRQDPGQGLRLIYYSQIVNDFQKGDIAEGYSVSREKKESFPLTVTSAQKNPTAFYLCASRTWTGRIEAGNEQFFGPGTRLTVL.

This clone has just one count. The chain combines TRBV6-1 with TRBJ2-3; 7 nucleotides align to TRBD2. Germline assignment: CDR1 MNHNS and CDR2 SASEGT. The CDR3 loop spans 13 amino acids. Trimming cost V 6 bases and J 5 bases; bases outside gene matches: 5. The CDR3 sequence is CASRRESGDTQYF. The CDR3 DNA reads TGTGCCAGCAGGCGGGAGTCGGGAGATACGCAGTATTTT.

V usage is TRBV2 and J usage is TRBJ2-7; TRBD1 agrees at 11 bases. The germline gives CDR1 SNHLY, CDR2 FYNNEI. V shed 8 bases, J shed 5 bases, and the junction held 5 bases outside the gene matches. The CDR3 covers 13 residues. The CDR3 is CASLRTGGDEQYF. In nucleotides, the CDR3 is TGTGCCAGCCTACGGACAGGGGGCGACGAGCAGTACTTC.

The chain is built from TRBV9 and TRBJ2-7; D gene unclear. This CDR3 region has 12 residues. Germline V lookup: CDR1 SGDLS, CDR2 YYNGEE. V was trimmed by 4 bases and J by 0 bases, leaving 5 bases between them. The CDR3 is CASSSSSYEQYF. Written as DNA, the CDR3 is TGTGCCAGCAGCTCCAGCTCCTACGAGCAGTACTTC.

V and J are TRBV5-6 and TRBJ2-1; D is ambiguous. Germline lookup yields CDR1 SGHDT and CDR2 YYEEEE. The CDR3 has 12 residues. Trimming removed 0 bases at V and 7 bases at J, with 5 bases between. This CDR3 reads CASSLAENEQFF. The DNA of the CDR3 is TGTGCCAGCAGCTTGGCGGAGAATGAGCAGTTCTTC.

This chain connects TRBV5-1 to TRBJ2-1, with 11 bases aligning to TRBD2. The V gene end was trimmed by 0 bases and the J gene end by 4 bases; junction bases not matched to a gene: 6. Germline V gene sequence: CDR1 SGHRS, CDR2 YFSETQ. This CDR3 region has 17 residues. In DNA, the CDR3 is TGCGCCAGCAGCTTGGGAGAGGGACTAGCGGAGTACAATGAGCAGTTCTTC. As protein: CASSLGEGLAEYNEQFF.

Comments on this clone: The same CDR3 arises from other DNA sequences in this sample as well. The rearrangement links TRBV5-1 to TRBJ2-7; D may be TRBD1 (6 bases). This CDR3 region has 15 residues. Deletions cut 4 bases from V and 3 bases from J, with 17 bases between. CDR1 SGHRS and CDR2 YFSETQ come from the germline V gene. The DNA for the CDR3 is TGCGCCAGCAGCCTGGGGGCGGGTGAGGGCTACGAGCAGTACTTC. This gives the protein CASSLGAGEGYEQYF.